This T cell receptor (beta chain) was sequenced for a study of cytomegalovirus exposure and HLA in healthy donors. General study findings and limits: A list of roughly 180 TCR beta chains associated with cytomegalovirus was given. Reported performance of the classifier showed diagnosis of cytomegalovirus status with high specificity and sensitivity. There were some public TCRs occurring in many donors, but most TCR sequences were rare.

The donors belonged to the approximately 110-subject validation cohort, separate from the roughly 670-subject first cohort. This CDR3 spans 14 amino acids. Germline V gene sequence: CDR1 KGHSH, CDR2 LQKENI. Trimming left V 0 bases short and J 6 bases short, with 12 bases between. Data came from immunoSEQ multiplex PCR; TCRdb stores just in-frame clones and leaves some out. Here the sample spans a few hundred thousand clones, 75% to 95% being singletons. To note about this clone: Its antigen remains unidentified.

The sequenced sample was PBMCs. The source is a woman younger than 35 in good health and CMV-seronegative. The rearrangement joins TRBV18 to TRBJ2-7, with no clear D. In DNA form, the CDR3 reads TGTGCCAGCTCACCACCGTGGCCGCCGGGCGAGCAGTACTTC. Translated, it gives CASSPPWPPGEQYF.